The clone carrying this T cell receptor (beta chain) was seen repeatedly, ten times or more. Individual cDNA molecules carried attached unique molecular identifiers. Via MiXCR, TCRdb re-called the 5' RACE reads, giving one row per CDR3 protein. The sample carries some 55,000 distinct CDR3 sequences, around an eighth recorded once. This entry belongs to a study of early T cells in non-severe SARS-CoV-2 infection. The overall study: Unpaired chains resulted from sequencing bulk RNA of unsorted whole blood.

What was sequenced was whole blood. The sequence was obtained from an adult who was a healthcare worker with PCR-confirmed SARS-CoV-2 infection or an uninfected control (not recorded which).

The CDR3 loop reads CASSLSGGILADTQYF. The CDR3 region has the DNA TGTGCCAGCAGCTTGAGCGGCGGGATTTTGGCAGATACGCAGTATTTT. This chain connects TRBV11-2 to TRBJ2-3; D is possibly TRBD2 (6 bases). Germline loops: CDR1 SGHAT, CDR2 FQNNGV. The CDR3 is made up of 16 amino acids. V lost 3 bases, J lost 4 bases, and 17 bases lay in between.